These 5 T cell receptor beta chains share one sample of origin, sequenced in a study of identifying expanded T cells in peripheral blood. The method was immunoSEQ multiplex PCR; TCRdb's version includes in-frame clones alone and lacks a portion of them. This table holds under 110,000 clones, around nine tenths found once. Specimen: blood. The receptors were sampled from a person aged 18 to 69 in good health.

J is TRBJ1-2 and V is TRBV18; possible D gene TRBD1, 5 bases. V shed 2 bases and J shed 7 bases, with 29 bases lying between them. Germline V gene sequence: CDR1 KGHSH, CDR2 LQKENI. The CDR3 runs 19 residues. CDR3 in amino acids: CASSPISPPAPGPRSGYTF. Here the CDR3 DNA reads TGTGCCAGCTCACCAATTTCCCCCCCGGCCCCGGGGCCGAGAAGTGGCTACACCTTC. Drawing the rest from reference TRBV18 and TRBJ1-2, the complete variable domain is NAGVMQNPRHLVRRRGQEARLRCSPMKGHSHVYWYRQLPEEGLKFMVYLQKENIIDESGMPKERFSAEFPKEGPSILRIQQVVRGDSAAYFCASSPISPPAPGPRSGYTFGSGTRLTVV.

The chain carries TRBV4-3 and TRBJ2-2, with D perhaps matching TRBD2 (6 bases). From germline, CDR1 is LGHNA and CDR2 YSLEER. This CDR3 region has 17 residues. Trimming cost V 0 bases and J 3 bases, with 14 bases left between them. Written as DNA, the CDR3 is TGCGCCAGCAGCCAAGATGAGCTAGCGTTAGACACCGGGGAGCTGTTTTTT. This translates into CASSQDELALDTGELFF.

This clone occurred a few times. The V call is TRBV7-9, the J call TRBJ1-1; D is undetermined. Trimming pared 0 bases from V and 7 bases from J, leaving 6 bases between. Germline CDR1 and CDR2: SEHNR and FQNEAQ (reference sequence). This CDR3 is built from 12 residues. CDR3 in amino acids: CASSLAPGEAFF. The CDR3 DNA follows: TGTGCCAGCAGCTTAGCGCCTGGTGAAGCTTTCTTT. Filled out from reference TRBV7-9 and TRBJ1-1, the complete variable domain reads DTGVSQNPRHKITKRGQNVTFRCDPISEHNRLYWYRQTLGQGPEFLTYFQNEAQLEKSRLLSDRFSAERPKGSFSTLEIQRTEQGDSAMYLCASSLAPGEAFFGQGTRLTVV.

This clone came up a few times. The CDR3 region has the DNA TGTGCCAGTGCCGTACAGGGCTCCTACGAGCAGTACTTC. This sequence encodes CASAVQGSYEQYF. V is TRBV18 and J is TRBJ2-7; a possible D gene is TRBD1 (6 bases). The CDR3 consists of 13 residues. Germline CDR1 KGHSH, CDR2 LQKENI. Trimming cost V 9 bases and J 0 bases, with 12 bases left between them.

The V call is TRBV29-1, the J call TRBJ2-1; 9 nucleotides agree with TRBD1. The V segment lost 7 bases and the J segment 5 bases; nucleotides outside the gene matches: 6. Germline CDR1 reads SQVTM; CDR2 reads ANQGSEA. The CDR3 totals 13 residues. The CDR3 region has the DNA TGCAGCGCTCCGGGACAGGGAAACAATGAGCAGTTCTTC. This translates into CSAPGQGNNEQFF.